A single sample gave rise to the 26 T cell receptor beta chains below, sequenced in a study of radiotherapy plus CTLA-4 blockade in lung cancer. Measured with immunoSEQ multiplex PCR; TCRdb has only the in-frame clones, and not every one. The table lists around 85,000 clones, 86% of them singletons, with more than 2% in the top ten. Source: peripheral blood, taken from a patient treated with radiotherapy plus ipilimumab. The receptors shown here come from a human donor with non-small cell lung cancer who had a partial response to radiotherapy plus ipilimumab.

The V gene is TRBV6-6, the J gene TRBJ2-1, with D possibly matching TRBD1 (6 bases). The V end was cut by 0 bases, the J end by 9 bases, with 18 bases between. The CDR3 has 16 amino acids. Germline CDR1 reads MNHNY; CDR2 reads SVGAGI (reference sequence). DNA of the CDR3: TGTGCCAGCAGTTACTCGGGGTCCCACGCAGGGGTTGAGCAGTTCTTC. The encoded protein is CASSYSGSHAGVEQFF.

The gene calls are TRBV28 and TRBJ2-3, with 8 bases lining up with TRBD2. The V segment lost 6 bases and the J segment 3 bases; nucleotides outside the gene matches: 14. Germline CDR1 reads MDHEN; CDR2 reads SYDVKM. The CDR3 loop spans 17 amino acids. As DNA, the CDR3 is TGTGCCAGCAGCCCCCTTGGAGCGGGAGTTTCAACAGATACGCAGTATTTT. Translated, it gives CASSPLGAGVSTDTQYF.

This chain joins TRBV4-2 and TRBJ1-2; 10 positions agree with TRBD1. CDR1 is LGHNA and CDR2 is YNFKEQ in the germline V gene. The V segment lost 0 bases and the J segment 4 bases; nucleotides outside the gene matches: 8. The CDR3 totals 17 residues. The CDR3 nucleotides are TGTGCCAGCAGCCAAGATCTGGGGACAGGGGATCTCTATGGCTACACCTTC. Translation gives CASSQDLGTGDLYGYTF.

The rearrangement uses TRBV5-6 and TRBJ2-2; D remains ambiguous. This CDR3 has 15 amino acids. CDR1 is SGHDT and CDR2 is YYEEEE in the germline V gene. The V gene lost 0 bases and the J gene lost 4 bases, with 10 bases spanning the gap. CDR3 coding DNA: TGTGCCAGCAGCTTGGCCAGGATATCCACCGGGGAGCTGTTTTTT. Its protein is CASSLARISTGELFF. The variable domain in full, completed from reference TRBV5-6 and TRBJ2-2, reads DAGVTQSPTHLIKTRGQQVTLRCSPKSGHDTVSWYQQALGQGPQFIFQYYEEEERQRGNFPDRFSGHQFPNYSSELNVNALLLGDSALYLCASSLARISTGELFFGEGSRLTVL.

This clone showed up just once. V is TRBV27 and J is TRBJ2-7, with 7 bases fitting TRBD1. With 4 bases clipped from V and 4 bases from J, the junction kept 10 bases outside the gene matches. The CDR3 is made up of 15 amino acids. Looked up from germline, CDR1 is MNHEY and CDR2 is SMNVEV (reference sequence). Here the CDR3 reads CASSSITGTVYEQYF. As DNA, the CDR3 is TGTGCCAGCAGTTCCATTACCGGGACAGTTTACGAGCAGTACTTC.

V is TRBV28 and J is TRBJ1-2; the D is unclear. The germline gives CDR1 MDHEN, CDR2 SYDVKM. The ends were cut back, 8 bases at V and 7 bases at J, with 17 bases in the middle. This CDR3 has 13 amino acids. The CDR3 nucleotides read TGTGCCAGCCAAGAGGGAGGTCCACCTGGCTACACCTTC. It is translated as CASQEGGPPGYTF.

The table lists this clone with a few counts. The chain has TRBV19 and TRBJ1-5; perhaps TRBD1 as D (5 bases). CDR1 LNHDA and CDR2 SQIVND come from the germline V gene (reference sequence). The ends were cut back, 6 bases at V and 5 bases at J, with 23 bases in the middle. The CDR3 totals 17 residues. The CDR3 spells CASRTPDWGVKDQPQHF. The CDR3 bases are TGTGCCAGTAGGACACCCGACTGGGGGGTAAAGGATCAGCCCCAGCATTTT.

This sequence joins TRBV21-1 and TRBJ1-1. TRBV21-1 is described as a pseudogene. The CDR3 is made up of 14 amino acids. CDR3 region: CASSQTEGGTEAFF. The CDR3 nucleotides read TGTGCCAGCAGCCAAACGGAGGGCGGCACTGAAGCTTTCTTT.

This clone was recorded only once. The rearrangement joins TRBV7-9 to TRBJ2-5; D ambiguous. Germline-derived CDR1 and CDR2 are SEHNR and FQNEAQ (reference sequence). The germline V and J ends were trimmed by 3 bases and 6 bases, with 11 bases remaining between them. This CDR3 spans 13 amino acids. CDR3 nucleotides: TGTGCCAGCAGCTTGAGTCCCCCCCAGACCCAGTACTTC. Translated: CASSLSPPQTQYF.

This clone came up once. CDR3 DNA sequence: TGTGCCAGCAGCTCGTACGGACAGGATCAAGAGACCCAGTACTTC. Translation: CASSSYGQDQETQYF. This rearrangement joins TRBV7-2 to TRBJ2-5; 7 bases agree with TRBD1. This CDR3 is 15 amino acids long. The V gene end was trimmed by 4 bases and the J gene end by 2 bases; junction bases not matched to a gene: 7. Germline loops: CDR1 SGHTA, CDR2 FQGNSA.

The chain is built from TRBV29-1 and TRBJ2-5, with 11 bases that match TRBD2. The V segment lost 5 bases and the J segment 3 bases; nucleotides outside the gene matches: 11. The CDR3 has 16 amino acids. Germline V lookup: CDR1 SQVTM, CDR2 ANQGSEA. The CDR3 DNA is TGCAGCGTTCATGGCACTAGCGGGAGAGCGAAAGAGACCCAGTACTTC. It translates to CSVHGTSGRAKETQYF.

The chain carries TRBV4-1 and TRBJ2-3; no firm D call. Germline values: CDR1 MGHRA, CDR2 YSYEKL. V lost 10 bases, J lost 0 bases, and 17 bases lay in between. The CDR3 contains 15 residues. For the CDR3, the DNA is TGCGCCACCAAGGTAGTAGACATTAGCACAGATACGCAGTATTTT. As protein: CATKVVDISTDTQYF.

The genes are TRBV2 and TRBJ1-5; D is unresolved. V was shortened by 4 bases and J by 2 bases, with 15 bases between the two germline ends. CDR3 size: 16 residues. Germline-derived CDR1 and CDR2 are SNHLY and FYNNEI. The CDR3 DNA is TGTGCCAGCAGTGTATCCGGGGTCGGGGGCAATCAGCCCCAGCATTTT. It translates to CASSVSGVGGNQPQHF.

This chain uses TRBV7-9 with TRBJ2-1, with TRBD2 identical over 11 bases. CDR3 size: 16 residues. Germline V gives CDR1 SEHNR, CDR2 FQNEAQ (reference sequence). Trimming removed 5 bases from V and 5 bases from J; junction bases left unmatched: 8. The CDR3 loop is CASSPLAGGVHNEQFF. CDR3 DNA: TGTGCCAGCAGCCCCCTAGCGGGAGGCGTTCACAATGAGCAGTTCTTC.

V gene TRBV5-4 combines with J gene TRBJ2-3, with a tentative D call TRBD1 (6 bases). Germline lookup yields CDR1 SGHNT and CDR2 YYREEE (reference sequence). There are 16 residues in the CDR3. The germline V and J ends were trimmed by 4 bases and 5 bases, with 20 bases remaining between them. CDR3 in DNA: TGTGCCAGCAGCCTGATGGCTGACAGGACGGGAGATACGCAGTATTTT. As protein: CASSLMADRTGDTQYF.

This clone was seen only a few times. The same CDR3 can be traced to other DNA sequences in this sample. J is TRBJ2-2 and V is TRBV7-3, with D perhaps matching TRBD1 (6 bases). V lost 2 bases to trimming and J lost 0 bases, with 7 bases between them. Germline CDR1 SGHTA, CDR2 FQGTGA. The CDR3 is 15 amino acids. In nucleotides, the CDR3 is TGTGCCAGCAGCTTAGAGGGGGCGAACACCGGGGAGCTGTTTTTT. Amino acid sequence: CASSLEGANTGELFF.

A note on this clone: Other DNA sequences in the sample encode the same CDR3. The chain employs TRBV19 and TRBJ1-1; D is perhaps TRBD1 (5 bases). This CDR3 contains 14 residues. Deletions cut 6 bases from V and 5 bases from J, with 16 bases between. CDR1 is LNHDA and CDR2 is SQIVND in the germline V gene (reference sequence). The CDR3 reads CASSLGTGRTEAFF. The CDR3 DNA sequence: TGTGCCAGTAGCCTTGGAACAGGCAGGACTGAAGCTTTCTTT.

The chain joins TRBV28 to TRBJ1-4, with D perhaps TRBD1 (6 bases). Germline V gene lookup returns CDR1 MDHEN and CDR2 SYDVKM. Deletions cut 2 bases from V and 12 bases from J, with 13 bases between. The CDR3 length is 13 residues. The CDR3: CASSLVKGVELFF. CDR3 sequence (DNA): TGTGCCAGCAGTTTAGTCAAGGGGGTGGAACTGTTTTTT.

The V and J genes are TRBV29-1 and TRBJ2-7; 7 nucleotides align to TRBD1. The ends lost 7 bases at V and 0 bases at J; junction bases unmatched: 3. CDR1 SQVTM and CDR2 ANQGSEA come from the germline V gene. The CDR3 consists of 12 residues. CDR3 DNA: TGCAGCGGGGGACAGTACTCCTACGAGCAGTACTTC. It translates to CSGGQYSYEQYF.

The chain couples TRBV27 to TRBJ1-1, with D uncertain. With 3 bases removed from V and 1 base from J, the gap between germline ends came to 6 bases. Germline values: CDR1 MNHEY, CDR2 SMNVEV (reference sequence). The CDR3 is made up of 13 amino acids. The CDR3 region is CASSLTRNTEAFF. The CDR3 DNA reads as TGTGCCAGCAGTTTGACACGGAACACTGAAGCTTTCTTT.

The gene calls are TRBV11-2 and TRBJ2-5; 14 nucleotides line up with TRBD2. The length of the CDR3 is 16 residues. V lost 4 bases, J lost 5 bases, and 6 bases stayed unmatched. Germline-derived CDR1 and CDR2 are SGHAT and FQNNGV. CDR3 in amino acids: CASSSRLAGGGETQYF. The DNA of the CDR3 is TGTGCCAGCAGCTCTCGACTAGCGGGAGGGGGTGAGACCCAGTACTTC.

The rearrangement joins TRBV27 to TRBJ2-1; 9 bases are a match to TRBD1. Germline assignment: CDR1 MNHEY and CDR2 SMNVEV (reference sequence). With 3 bases clipped from V and 6 bases from J, the junction kept 15 bases outside the gene matches. CDR3 length: 18 residues. The CDR3 is CASSFEARSDRGVNEQFF. CDR3 DNA sequence: TGTGCCAGCAGTTTTGAGGCCCGGTCGGACAGGGGTGTCAATGAGCAGTTCTTC.

This clone was recorded a few times. This sequence joins TRBV6-1 and TRBJ2-2; 9 bases align to TRBD1. This CDR3 comprises 15 residues. CDR1 MNHNS and CDR2 SASEGT come from the germline V gene. The trim removed 4 bases at V and 4 bases at J, leaving 4 bases unmatched. CDR3 bases: TGTGCCAGCAGTGCGTACAGGGGGCGCACCGGGGAGCTGTTTTTT. This codes for CASSAYRGRTGELFF.

The V gene is TRBV19, the J gene TRBJ2-3; 11 positions match TRBD2. This CDR3 has 11 residues. The germline gives CDR1 LNHDA, CDR2 SQIVND (reference sequence). The J segment lost 14 bases and the V segment lost 6 bases, leaving 4 bases of the junction unmatched. CDR3 amino acids: CASRGLAEAYF. CDR3 nucleotides: TGTGCCAGTAGGGGACTAGCGGAGGCGTATTTT.

V usage is TRBV7-9 and J usage is TRBJ2-1; D is undetermined. Between the trimmed V and J ends, which lost 5 bases and 8 bases, there was a span of 4 bases. The germline V gene encodes CDR1 SEHNR and CDR2 FQNEAQ (reference sequence). The CDR3 loop spans 10 amino acids. For the CDR3, the DNA is TGTGCCAGCAGCCAGTATGAGCAGTTCTTC. Protein: CASSQYEQFF.

The rearrangement joins TRBV5-1 to TRBJ2-1; 8 nucleotides line up with TRBD2. The CDR3 is 15 amino acids. V trimming: 1 base; J trimming: 12 bases; junction bases outside the gene matches: 12. CDR1 is SGHRS and CDR2 is YFSETQ in the germline V gene. The DNA for the CDR3 is TGCGCCAGCAGCTTGAACGCGGGAGGAGGTGGCGGGCAGTTCTTC. Its translation is CASSLNAGGGGGQFF. The variable domain in full, with the rest retrieved from reference TRBV5-1 and TRBJ2-1, is KAGVTQTPRYLIKTRGQQVTLSCSPISGHRSVSWYQQTPGQGLQFLFEYFSETQRNKGNFPGRFSGRQFSNSRSEMNVSTLELGDSALYLCASSLNAGGGGGQFFGPGTRLTVL.